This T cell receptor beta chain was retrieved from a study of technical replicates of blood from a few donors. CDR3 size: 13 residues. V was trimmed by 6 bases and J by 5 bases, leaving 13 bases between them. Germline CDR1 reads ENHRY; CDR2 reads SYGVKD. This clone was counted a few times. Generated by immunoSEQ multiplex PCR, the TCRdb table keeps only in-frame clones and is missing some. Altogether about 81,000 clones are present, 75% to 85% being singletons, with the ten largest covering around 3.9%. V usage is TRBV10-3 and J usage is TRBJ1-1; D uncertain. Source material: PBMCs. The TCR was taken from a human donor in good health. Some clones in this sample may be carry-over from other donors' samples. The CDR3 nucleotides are TGTGCCATCAGCCTGGACCGAGGGACTGAAGCTTTCTTT. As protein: CAISLDRGTEAFF.